These T cell receptor beta chains were read from a single sample in a study of yellow fever vaccine responses in identical twins. MiXCR, applied by TCRdb to the RT-PCR reads, yields one record per CDR3 protein. This table has about 3,000 distinct CDR3 sequences, approximately 90% appearing once. The specimen comprised T cells from blood (PBMCs), unsorted or a sorted subset (not recorded which), sampled before or after yellow fever vaccination (not recorded which). The receptors were sampled from a young woman who received the yellow fever vaccine. Both conserved end residues are part of each CDR3.

>TRBJ2-1|TRBV19
CASSISPSGSSNEQFF
>TRBJ2-1|TRBV18
CASSPSTNYNEQFF
>TRBJ1-1|TRBV23-1
CASSQIPGQKNTEAFF
>TRBJ1-4|TRBV11-1
CASSLGQQKGKLFF
>TRBJ1-2|TRBV5-5
CASSLDPRSGYGYTF
>TRBJ2-3|TRBV4-2
CATTREGASTDTQYF
>TRBJ2-2|TRBV7-3
CASSPALAGGTGELFF
>TRBJ1-1|TRBV9
CASSMTGNTEAFF
>TRBJ2-2|TRBV20-1
CSAPPGDPRELFF
>TRBJ1-6|TRBV5-1
CASSTDRALNSPLHF
>TRBJ2-7|TRBV28
CASSLGDSYEQYF
>TRBJ2-3|TRBV7-6
CASSLNGDTQYF
>TRBJ1-4|TRBV23-1
CASPAKTGANEKLFF
>TRBJ1-2|TRBV3-1
CASSLGTESGYTF
>TRBJ2-1|TRBV18
CASSPLRYSYNEQFF
>TRBJ2-7|TRBV16
CASSQFRSYEQYF
>TRBJ2-2|TRBV23-1
CAEWWWGPTGELFF
>TRBJ2-1|TRBV27
CASTKGGQGAYEQFF
>TRBJ2-3|TRBV18
CASSPSGDTQYF
>TRBJ1-5|TRBV5-1
CASSSGVDRNQPQHF
>TRBJ1-5|TRBV18
CASSAISQGFGNQPQHF
>TRBJ2-7|TRBV12-3/TRBV12-4
CASSLGRAYEQYF
>TRBJ2-1|TRBV19
CASSISSGGPYNEQFF
>TRBJ2-1|TRBV7-2
CASSLAVTDLYNEQFF
>TRBJ2-5|TRBV5-1
CASRPLVRGETQYF
>TRBJ2-1|TRBV12-3/TRBV12-4
CASSTSGINEQFF
>TRBJ2-1|TRBV29-1
CSDERDLGNEQFF
>TRBJ2-3|TRBV2
CASSDDGPPDTQYF
>TRBJ1-3|TRBV18
CASSPTGGSGNTIYF
>TRBJ1-6|TRBV5-8
CASSSTELYNSPLHF
>TRBJ2-7|TRBV7-2
CASSPLRSYEQYF
>TRBJ2-1|TRBV4-3
CASSHVGTFQEQFF
>TRBJ1-1|TRBV12-3/TRBV12-4
CASSLDLVTFF
>TRBJ2-3|TRBV11-1
CASSRSQGTDTQYF
>TRBJ2-3|TRBV2
CASSGTGGTDTQYF
>TRBJ2-7|TRBV14
CASSQDLEGVDEQYF
>TRBJ2-1|TRBV11-3
CASSSQAGDEQFF
>TRBJ2-3|TRBV28
CASSTRRDTQYF
>TRBJ2-4|TRBV7-1
CASSSGSIQYF
>TRBJ2-4|TRBV11-3
CASSLGLDAGHIQYF
>TRBJ2-1|TRBV19
CASSSQTSGRQQINEQFF
>TRBJ2-7|TRBV18
CASSPGTGGYEQYF
>TRBJ1-3|TRBV5-1
CASSITGAGNTIYF